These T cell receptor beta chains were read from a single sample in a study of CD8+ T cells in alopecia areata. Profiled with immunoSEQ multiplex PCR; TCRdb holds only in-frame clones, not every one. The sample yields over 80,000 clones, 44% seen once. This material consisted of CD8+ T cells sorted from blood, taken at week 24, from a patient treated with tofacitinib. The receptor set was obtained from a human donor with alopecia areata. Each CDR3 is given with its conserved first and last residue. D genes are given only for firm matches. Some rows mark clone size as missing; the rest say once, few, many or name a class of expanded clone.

DNA: TGTGCCAGCAGCTTGTCCTCCCCCACTTACGAGCAGTACTTC
CDR3: CASSLSSPTYEQYF
V: TRBV5-6
size: NA
J: TRBJ2-7
D: NA

DNA: TGCGCCAGCAGCCAACCGGGACGGAAGAACACTGAAGCTTTCTTT
CDR3: CASSQPGRKNTEAFF
V: TRBV4-1
size: NA
J: TRBJ1-1
D: NA

DNA: TGTGCCAGCAGCCAAGAAGTAGCGGGGTACACAGATACGCAGTATTTT
CDR3: CASSQEVAGYTDTQYF
V: TRBV7-2
size: few
J: TRBJ2-3
D: TRBD2

DNA: TGTGCCAGCAGTTACGGAATCGGCAATCAGCCCCAGCATTTT
CDR3: CASSYGIGNQPQHF
V: TRBV6-6
size: few
J: TRBJ1-5
D: NA

DNA: TGTGCCTGGAGTGCTCAAGACAGGGCGAGCTCCTACGAGCAGTACTTC
CDR3: CAWSAQDRASSYEQYF
V: TRBV30
size: NA
J: TRBJ2-7
D: TRBD1

DNA: TGTGCCAGCAGCCAGGGGCTGGAGCAGTACTTC
CDR3: CASSQGLEQYF
V: TRBV4-2
size: many
J: TRBJ2-7
D: NA

DNA: TGTGCCAGCGGGCAGAGTCAAGAGACCCAGTACTTC
CDR3: CASGQSQETQYF
V: TRBV28
size: many
J: TRBJ2-5
D: NA

DNA: TGTGCCTGGGGGACGGAGGGGTCCTACAATGAGCAGTTCTTC
CDR3: CAWGTEGSYNEQFF
V: TRBV30
size: once
J: TRBJ2-1
D: NA

DNA: TGCAGCGCCGGTAAAGGGGGCACCGGGTACGAGCAGTACTTC
CDR3: CSAGKGGTGYEQYF
V: TRBV29-1
size: few
J: TRBJ2-7
D: TRBD1

DNA: TGTGCCAGCAGTGAATTGGACAGGGAGGCCAAAAACATTCAGTACTTC
CDR3: CASSELDREAKNIQYF
V: TRBV6-1
size: NA
J: TRBJ2-4
D: TRBD1

DNA: TGCGCCAGCAGCCCTCTTTTGGGGAACCACTACGAGCAGTACTTC
CDR3: CASSPLLGNHYEQYF
V: TRBV4-1
size: NA
J: TRBJ2-7
D: NA

DNA: TGTGCCAGTCGATTTACAGCACAAGAGACCCAGTACTTC
CDR3: CASRFTAQETQYF
V: TRBV2
size: once
J: TRBJ2-5
D: NA

DNA: TGCAGCGTCTCTGGTGGGGGCTCCTACGAGCAGTACTTC
CDR3: CSVSGGGSYEQYF
V: TRBV29-1
size: NA
J: TRBJ2-7
D: NA

DNA: TGTGCCAGCAGTGAAGCGCCTGACAGGTTGGACACCGGGGAGCTGTTTTTT
CDR3: CASSEAPDRLDTGELFF
V: TRBV2
size: NA
J: TRBJ2-2
D: NA

DNA: TGTGCCAGCAGTTTTCCCGGGGGCCGGGAGCTGTTTTTT
CDR3: CASSFPGGRELFF
V: TRBV27
size: NA
J: TRBJ2-2
D: NA

DNA: TGCAGCGTTGTCACGGCGGAAGCTTTCTTT
CDR3: CSVVTAEAFF
V: TRBV29-1
size: few
J: TRBJ1-1
D: NA

DNA: TGTGCCTGGAGTGTAGCGGACTCTACTGAAGCTTTCTTT
CDR3: CAWSVADSTEAFF
V: TRBV30
size: few
J: TRBJ1-1
D: NA

DNA: TGTGCCAGCAGTTACTCGCAGGGGCCTTTCCAAGAGACCCAGTACTTC
CDR3: CASSYSQGPFQETQYF
V: TRBV6-6
size: NA
J: TRBJ2-5
D: NA

DNA: TGTGCCAGCAGCCACAGACAGGGGGGGTCCTACGAGCAGTACTTC
CDR3: CASSHRQGGSYEQYF
V: TRBV5-8
size: NA
J: TRBJ2-7
D: TRBD1

DNA: TGCGCCAGCAGCCAAGATCGGGGACAGGGGCTGGGGAGCAATCAGCCCCAGCATTTT
CDR3: CASSQDRGQGLGSNQPQHF
V: TRBV4-1
size: NA
J: TRBJ1-5
D: TRBD1

DNA: TGCAGCGTGGGGGGGGCACCTTGGTATGAGCAGTTCTTC
CDR3: CSVGGAPWYEQFF
V: TRBV29-1
size: few
J: TRBJ2-1
D: NA

DNA: TGTGCCTGGAAGGAAGGCTATGGCTACACCTTC
CDR3: CAWKEGYGYTF
V: TRBV30
size: many
J: TRBJ1-2
D: NA

DNA: TGCGCCAGCAGCCAAGACGATCAGGGTTCCTACGAGCAGTACTTC
CDR3: CASSQDDQGSYEQYF
V: TRBV4-3
size: NA
J: TRBJ2-7
D: NA

DNA: TGTGCATACCACCGGGACAGGGTGGACGAGCAGTACTTC
CDR3: CAYHRDRVDEQYF
V: TRBV30
size: NA
J: TRBJ2-7
D: TRBD1

DNA: TGTGCCAGCAGTCCAACCGGAGATCAGCCCCAGCATTTT
CDR3: CASSPTGDQPQHF
V: TRBV6-5
size: NA
J: TRBJ1-5
D: NA

DNA: TGTGCCAGCAGCTCGCGGACTAGCGGAGAAGGAAAAGGGACCCAGTACTTC
CDR3: CASSSRTSGEGKGTQYF
V: TRBV11-2
size: few
J: TRBJ2-5
D: TRBD2

DNA: TGTGCCAGCAGTATTGGACAGGGATACAATGAGCAGTTCTTC
CDR3: CASSIGQGYNEQFF
V: TRBV2
size: once
J: TRBJ2-1
D: TRBD1

DNA: TGTGCCAGCAGCTTGGAGGCAGGTAGCGGCTATTTT
CDR3: CASSLEAGSGYF
V: TRBV5-8
size: NA
J: TRBJ2-3
D: NA

DNA: TGTGCCAGCAGTCCGGGGCCCAAATATGGCTACACCTTC
CDR3: CASSPGPKYGYTF
V: TRBV28
size: NA
J: TRBJ1-2
D: NA